These 30 T cell receptor beta chains share one sample of origin, sequenced in a study of blood T cell repertoires in COVID-19 (dated by TCRdb to the early 2020s). The method behind the library was the immunoSEQ multiplex PCR assay. The immuneACCESS repertoire file appears here via TCRdb, limited to in-frame rearrangements. These files lack a portion of the clones; in checked studies, under half of the deficit traces to unresolved V genes, and the cause of the others is not known. Counted in this sample were roughly 290,000 clones; approximately 92% of them appeared once. The top ten clonotypes cover 6.8% of the sample. The material sequenced was peripheral blood. The origin of the receptors is a young woman with COVID-19, enrolled during active disease.

The chain uses TRBV27 and TRBJ2-5, with unresolved D. V lost 7 bases and J 2 bases, leaving 2 bases between the germline ends. Germline CDR1 MNHEY, CDR2 SMNVEV (reference sequence). The CDR3 length is 10 residues. The CDR3 spells CASTQETQYF. CDR3 bases: TGTGCCAGCACTCAAGAGACCCAGTACTTC.

This chain joins TRBV5-1 and TRBJ2-1, with 9 bases lining up with TRBD1. Per the germline V gene, CDR1 is SGHRS and CDR2 is YFSETQ. The trim removed 7 bases at V and 2 bases at J, leaving 7 bases unmatched. The CDR3 has 15 residues. CDR3 residues: CASVPTGGAYNEQFF. CDR3 sequence (DNA): TGCGCCAGCGTCCCCACAGGGGGCGCCTACAATGAGCAGTTCTTC.

The DNA for the CDR3 is TGTGCCAGTAGTCCCCAGACGGGGAAGGGCTACGAGCAGTACTTC. This gives the protein CASSPQTGKGYEQYF. The V gene is TRBV19, the J gene TRBJ2-7, with a possible D match to TRBD2 (5 bases). CDR1 is LNHDA, CDR2 SQIVND, per germline (reference sequence). The ends were cut back, 5 bases at V and 3 bases at J, with 17 bases in the middle. The CDR3 spans 15 residues.

In this sample, this clone turned up a few times. This chain joins TRBV27 and TRBJ2-1, with TRBD2 as a possible D gene (5 bases). This CDR3 contains 12 residues. The ends were cut back, 5 bases at V and 10 bases at J, with 12 bases in the middle. Germline loops: CDR1 MNHEY, CDR2 SMNVEV (reference sequence). The DNA of the CDR3 is TGTGCCAGCAGTCGTCGGACTGACGAGCAGTTCTTC. This codes for CASSRRTDEQFF.

As for this clone: Mismatch with germline at one junction end may stem from a read error. The rearrangement links TRBV7-7 to TRBJ2-1; TRBD1 matches 10 bases. Looked up from germline, CDR1 is SSHAT and CDR2 is FNYEAQ (reference sequence). There are 15 residues in the CDR3. CDR3 sequence reads: CASSLGDRGGNEQFF. DNA for the CDR3: TGTGCTAGCAGCTTGGGGGACAGGGGAGGAAATGAGCAGTTCTTC.

The rearrangement uses TRBV9 and TRBJ1-2, with D maybe TRBD1 (5 bases). The CDR3 length is 12 residues. CDR1 is SGDLS, CDR2 YYNGEE, per germline. The V and J ends lost 4 bases and 2 bases respectively, with 6 bases between them. CDR3 sequence: CASSRGNYGYTF. The CDR3 nucleotides are TGTGCCAGCAGCCGGGGGAACTATGGCTACACCTTC.

The V call is TRBV11-2, the J call TRBJ2-6; D gene ambiguous. CDR3 size: 15 residues. Germline V gene sequence: CDR1 SGHAT, CDR2 FQNNGV. Trimming took off 5 bases at V and 0 bases at J, with 8 bases between the two ends. For the CDR3, the DNA is TGTGCCAGCAGCCGTTTCCCCTCTGGGGCCAACGTCCTGACTTTC. Its protein product is CASSRFPSGANVLTF. Full variable domain (rest looked up from reference TRBV11-2 and TRBJ2-6): EAGVAQSPRYKIIEKRQSVAFWCNPISGHATLYWYQQILGQGPKLLIQFQNNGVVDDSQLPKDRFSAERLKGVDSTLKIQPAKLEDSAVYLCASSRFPSGANVLTFGAGSRLTVL.

This clone has more than one count but fewer than ten. The chain links TRBV4-1 to TRBJ1-1, with D uncertain. Germline V gene data show CDR1 as MGHRA and CDR2 as YSYEKL. The CDR3 loop spans 15 amino acids. The V end lost 4 bases, the J end lost 5 bases, and 17 bases lay between the germline ends. The CDR3 reads CASSLSGNGVTEAFF. The CDR3 region has the DNA TGCGCCAGCAGCCTGTCGGGTAACGGGGTGACTGAAGCTTTCTTT.

The J gene is TRBJ2-5, the V gene TRBV5-1, with a weak D call TRBD1 (6 bases). Trimming cost V 0 bases and J 6 bases, with 9 bases left between them. CDR1 and CDR2 from the germline V gene are SGHRS and YFSETQ. The CDR3 contains 13 residues. The CDR3 coding sequence is TGCGCCAGCAGCTTGGACAGGGTCCAGACCCAGTACTTC. This gives the protein CASSLDRVQTQYF.

The J gene is TRBJ2-5, the V gene TRBV19; 9 positions match TRBD1. V shed 7 bases, J shed 1 base, and the junction held 16 bases outside the gene matches. The CDR3 length is 18 residues. Germline values: CDR1 LNHDA, CDR2 SQIVND (reference sequence). The DNA for the CDR3 is TGTGCCAGTACCGTCATTTTTCGACAGGGGGGATCCCAAGAGACCCAGTACTTC. The encoded protein is CASTVIFRQGGSQETQYF.

This clone was detected only once. The chain employs TRBV19 and TRBJ1-2; D ambiguous. The length of the CDR3 is 15 residues. CDR1 is LNHDA and CDR2 is SQIVND in the germline V gene (reference sequence). V lost 0 bases and J lost 3, with 11 bases in between. The CDR3 sequence: CASSIDEGKYYGYTF. DNA for the CDR3: TGTGCCAGTAGTATAGATGAGGGAAAATACTATGGCTACACCTTC.

J is TRBJ2-2 and V is TRBV7-2, with D perhaps matching TRBD1 (5 bases). CDR3 size: 14 residues. Germline V gene lookup returns CDR1 SGHTA and CDR2 FQGNSA. The germline V and J ends were trimmed by 5 bases and 6 bases, with 13 bases remaining between them. The CDR3 nucleotides read TGTGCCAGCAGCCTACTTGCAGGGTCCGGGGAGCTGTTTTTT. This encodes CASSLLAGSGELFF.

J is TRBJ1-5 and V is TRBV3-1 (or the pseudogene TRBV3-2), with a tentative D call TRBD1 (6 bases). CDR3 length: 19 residues. Trimming left V 7 bases short and J 6 bases short, with 31 bases between. CDR1 is LGHDT and CDR2 is YNNKEL in the germline V gene (reference sequence). DNA for the CDR3: TGTGCCAGCACCCCCGGCAGGGGAGAAGGTGTTTTTGTTTTTCAGCCCCAGCATTTT. It is translated as CASTPGRGEGVFVFQPQHF.

The rearrangement joins TRBV29-1 to TRBJ2-3; 8 bases match TRBD2. CDR3 length: 15 amino acids. Looked up from germline, CDR1 is SQVTM and CDR2 is ANQGSEA. The V gene end was trimmed by 2 bases and the J gene end by 0 bases; junction bases not matched to a gene: 4. CDR3 sequence (DNA): TGCAGCGTTGAATTACTAGCGGAGAGCACAGATACGCAGTATTTT. Residues: CSVELLAESTDTQYF.

The chain employs TRBV28 and TRBJ2-7; 8 nucleotides align to TRBD2. Germline V gene lookup returns CDR1 MDHEN and CDR2 SYDVKM. The CDR3 length is 14 residues. The trim removed 3 bases at V and 4 bases at J, leaving 5 bases unmatched. The DNA of the CDR3 is TGTGCCAGCAGTTTGCTAGCGGGTGTTTACGAGCAGTACTTC. Its translation is CASSLLAGVYEQYF.

The chain carries TRBV3-1 (or the pseudogene TRBV3-2) and TRBJ2-5, with 8 positions matching TRBD2. CDR1 is LGHDT and CDR2 is YNNKEL in the germline V gene (reference sequence). The CDR3 spans 13 residues. V lost 3 bases and J lost 5; bases outside the gene matches: 2. The CDR3 DNA reads as TGTGCCAGCAGCCACCCGGGGGGGGAGACCCAGTACTTC. It encodes CASSHPGGETQYF.

The chain employs TRBV6-5 and TRBJ1-2; D might be TRBD1 (5 bases). Germline values: CDR1 MNHEY, CDR2 SVGAGI. The CDR3 runs to 12 residues. Trimming took 7 bases from V and 6 from J, leaving 12 bases between them. The CDR3 reads CASTSGGDGYTF. The CDR3 nucleotides are TGTGCCAGCACCTCCGGGGGGGATGGCTACACCTTC.

The J gene is TRBJ1-6, the V gene TRBV7-8, with a weak D call TRBD1 (5 bases). The CDR3 has 17 amino acids. V was pared by 4 bases and J by 0 bases, with 13 bases between. Germline CDR1 SGHVS, CDR2 FQNEAQ. The CDR3 reads CASSSSRGSSYNSPLHF. Here the CDR3 DNA reads TGTGCCAGCAGCTCCTCCCGGGGGAGCTCCTATAATTCACCCCTCCACTTT.

V gene TRBV13 combines with J gene TRBJ1-2, with 10 bases identical to TRBD1. Germline CDR1 and CDR2: PRHDT and FYEKMQ (reference sequence). V shed 0 bases, J shed 8 bases, and the junction held 6 bases outside the gene matches. This CDR3 spans 15 amino acids. Written as DNA, the CDR3 is TGTGCCAGCAGCTTAGGGGGGACAGGGGAAGTCGGCTACACCTTC. It is translated as CASSLGGTGEVGYTF.

This chain links TRBV11-2 with TRBJ2-7, with a weak D call TRBD2 (6 bases). The CDR3 is 14 residues long. Per germline, CDR1 SGHAT and CDR2 FQNNGV. V gave up 5 bases and J gave up 7 bases, with 18 bases separating them. The CDR3 here is CASSPNREPREQYF. CDR3 DNA: TGTGCCAGCAGCCCAAACCGGGAGCCAAGGGAGCAGTACTTC.

The rearrangement uses TRBV10-1 and TRBJ2-2; the match to TRBD2 covers 11 bases. After removal of 3 bases from V and 1 base from J, the junction contained 4 bases not matched to a gene. CDR1 WNHNN and CDR2 SYGVQD come from the germline V gene (reference sequence). The CDR3 is 17 amino acids. CDR3 sequence: CASSETSGSWNTGELFF. The CDR3 coding sequence is TGCGCCAGCAGTGAAACTAGCGGGAGCTGGAACACCGGGGAGCTGTTTTTT.

This chain joins TRBV30 and TRBJ2-7; perhaps TRBD2 as D (6 bases). Trimming stripped 1 base from V and 0 bases from J, with 16 bases between. The CDR3 consists of 16 residues. Germline V gene data show CDR1 as GTSNPN and CDR2 as SVGIG (reference sequence). The CDR3 bases are TGTGCCTGGAGTGCCCTTTTTGGGGGGAGCTCCTACGAGCAGTACTTC. As protein: CAWSALFGGSSYEQYF.

This chain joins TRBV3-1 (or the pseudogene TRBV3-2) and TRBJ2-7; 8 positions agree with TRBD1. The CDR3 has 13 amino acids. With V trimmed by 4 bases and J by 6 bases, 5 bases remained unmatched. Germline V gives CDR1 LGHDT, CDR2 YNNKEL (reference sequence). CDR3 sequence reads: CASSPRQGLEQYF. The DNA for the CDR3 is TGTGCCAGCAGCCCCCGACAGGGGCTCGAGCAGTACTTC.

This clone appeared once. The chain links TRBV6-5 to TRBJ1-1, with 7 bases matching TRBD1. CDR1 and CDR2 from the germline V gene are MNHEY and SVGAGI. This CDR3 region has 14 residues. Germline trimming cut 4 bases from V and 5 bases from J; bases unmatched to any gene: 7. This chain's CDR3 is CASSSYRGRTEAFF. The CDR3 DNA follows: TGTGCCAGCAGTTCCTACAGGGGAAGGACTGAAGCTTTCTTT.

The CDR3 is CASSQGGTGWTEAFF. CDR3 nucleotides: TGCGCCAGCAGCCAAGGAGGGACAGGGTGGACTGAAGCTTTCTTT. V is TRBV4-1 and J is TRBJ1-1; 9 nucleotides agree with TRBD1. Trimming took 1 base from V and 5 from J; bases not matched to a gene: 5. Germline values: CDR1 MGHRA, CDR2 YSYEKL. CDR3 length equals 15 residues.

The chain is built from TRBV5-4 and TRBJ1-4; 11 bases are a match to TRBD1. V was clipped by 0 bases and J by 2 bases; unmatched bases: 9. The CDR3 length is 19 residues. The germline V gene encodes CDR1 SGHNT and CDR2 YYREEE (reference sequence). CDR3 coding DNA: TGTGCCAGCAGCTTGGGGGCCGGGACAGGGGGACCCACTAATGAAAAACTGTTTTTT. The encoded protein is CASSLGAGTGGPTNEKLFF.

The chain carries TRBV20-1 and TRBJ2-4; D remains ambiguous. The V gene's germline CDR1 is DFQATT and CDR2 SNEGSKA (reference sequence). Trimming pared 3 bases from V and 0 bases from J, leaving 6 bases between. The CDR3 spans 13 residues. The CDR3 is CSASVLAKNIQYF. The CDR3 nucleotides are TGCAGTGCTAGTGTCCTAGCCAAAAACATTCAGTACTTC.

The chain is built from TRBV7-8 and TRBJ1-5; tentatively, D is TRBD1 (6 bases). This CDR3 is 15 amino acids long. V gave up 5 bases and J gave up 3 bases, with 14 bases separating them. Germline V gives CDR1 SGHVS, CDR2 FQNEAQ. CDR3 bases: TGTGCCAGCAGCATACAGGGAAGGAACAATCAGCCCCAGCATTTT. It codes for CASSIQGRNNQPQHF.

The V gene is TRBV11-2, the J gene TRBJ1-4; D is perhaps TRBD1 (5 bases). In germline, CDR1 is SGHAT, CDR2 FQNNGV. V was clipped by 11 bases and J by 4 bases, with 11 bases between them. The CDR3 is 12 amino acids. For the CDR3, the DNA is TGTGCCTTTGGGGGGGGTAATGAAAAACTGTTTTTT. It yields the protein CAFGGGNEKLFF. Full variable domain (missing parts from reference TRBV11-2 and TRBJ1-4): EAGVAQSPRYKIIEKRQSVAFWCNPISGHATLYWYQQILGQGPKLLIQFQNNGVVDDSQLPKDRFSAERLKGVDSTLKIQPAKLEDSAVYLCAFGGGNEKLFFGSGTQLSVL.

The rearrangement links TRBV12-5 to TRBJ1-2; D is ambiguous. Germline V CDR1 and CDR2: LGHNT, FRNRAP. The CDR3 contains 14 residues. The ends were cut back, 3 bases at V and 4 bases at J, with 12 bases in the middle. The CDR3 loop is CASGFSGSVYGYTF. The DNA for the CDR3 is TGTGCTAGTGGTTTCTCTGGGAGTGTCTATGGCTACACCTTC.